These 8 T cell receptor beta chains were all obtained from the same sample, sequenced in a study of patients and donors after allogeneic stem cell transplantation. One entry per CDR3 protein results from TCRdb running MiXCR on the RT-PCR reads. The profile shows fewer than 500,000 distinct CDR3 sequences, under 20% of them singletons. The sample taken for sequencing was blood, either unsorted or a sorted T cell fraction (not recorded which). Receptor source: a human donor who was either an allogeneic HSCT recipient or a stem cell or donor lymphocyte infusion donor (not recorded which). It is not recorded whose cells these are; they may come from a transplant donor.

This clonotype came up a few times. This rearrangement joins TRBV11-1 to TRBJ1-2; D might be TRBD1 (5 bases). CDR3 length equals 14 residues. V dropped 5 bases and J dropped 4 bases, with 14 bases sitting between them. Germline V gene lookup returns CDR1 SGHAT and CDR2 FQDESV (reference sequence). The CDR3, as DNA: TGTGCCAGCAGCCCTCTGGGGGAGAGCTATGGCTACACCTTC. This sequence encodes CASSPLGESYGYTF.

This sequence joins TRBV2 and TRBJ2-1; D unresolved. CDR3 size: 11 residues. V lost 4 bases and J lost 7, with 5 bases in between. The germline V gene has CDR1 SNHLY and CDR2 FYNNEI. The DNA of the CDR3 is TGTGCCAGCAGTGCCCAAAATGAGCAGTTCTTC. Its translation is CASSAQNEQFF.

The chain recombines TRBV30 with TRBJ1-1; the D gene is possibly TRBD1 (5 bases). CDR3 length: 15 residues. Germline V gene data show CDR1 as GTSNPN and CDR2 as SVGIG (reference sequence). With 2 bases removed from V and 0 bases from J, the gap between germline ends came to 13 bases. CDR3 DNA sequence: TGTGCCTGGAGTCCACCGGGACGGATGAACACTGAAGCTTTCTTT. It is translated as CAWSPPGRMNTEAFF.

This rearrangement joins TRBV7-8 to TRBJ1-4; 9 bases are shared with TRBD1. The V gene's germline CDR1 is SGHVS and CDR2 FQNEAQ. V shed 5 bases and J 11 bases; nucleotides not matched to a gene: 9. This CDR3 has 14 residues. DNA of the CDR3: TGTGCCAGCAGCGTGGACAGGGGAGGATTGAAACTGTTTTTT. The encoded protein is CASSVDRGGLKLFF.

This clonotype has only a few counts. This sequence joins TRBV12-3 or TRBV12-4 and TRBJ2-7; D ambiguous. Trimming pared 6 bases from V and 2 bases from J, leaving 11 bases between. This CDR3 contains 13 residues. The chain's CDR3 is CASSIRIPYEQYF. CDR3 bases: TGTGCCAGCAGCATCCGTATACCCTACGAGCAGTACTTC.

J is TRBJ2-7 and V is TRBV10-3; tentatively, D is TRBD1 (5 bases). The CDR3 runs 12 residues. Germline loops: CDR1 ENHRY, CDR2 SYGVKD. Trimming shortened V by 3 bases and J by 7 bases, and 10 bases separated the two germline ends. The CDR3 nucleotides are TGTGCCATCAGTGAAGCTAGGGGAGAGCAGTACTTC. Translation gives CAISEARGEQYF.

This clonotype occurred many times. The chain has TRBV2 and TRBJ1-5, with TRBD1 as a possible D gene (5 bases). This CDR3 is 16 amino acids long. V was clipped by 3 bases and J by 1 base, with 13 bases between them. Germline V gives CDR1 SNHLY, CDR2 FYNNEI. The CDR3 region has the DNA TGTGCCAGCAGTGATCCAGGGAAGGGAAGCAATCAGCCCCAGCATTTT. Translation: CASSDPGKGSNQPQHF. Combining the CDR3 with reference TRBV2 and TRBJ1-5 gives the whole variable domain EPEVTQTPSHQVTQMGQEVILRCVPISNHLYFYWYRQILGQKVEFLVSFYNNEISEKSEIFDDQFSVERPDGSNFTLKIRSTKLEDSAMYFCASSDPGKGSNQPQHFGDGTRLSIL.

CDR3 sequence reads: CASMPARQPQHF. The CDR3 coding sequence is TGCGCCAGCATGCCTGCGCGTCAGCCCCAGCATTTT. The chain employs TRBV5-1 and TRBJ1-5; D unclear. The CDR3 has 12 amino acids. Per germline, CDR1 SGHRS and CDR2 YFSETQ. V lost 6 bases and J lost 6, with 10 bases in between.